This is a list of T cell receptor beta chains from one sample in a study of metastatic and nonmetastatic thyroid tumors. TCRdb reanalyzed the PCR reads with MiXCR. Among roughly 15,000 clones listed, about 25% were seen once. Sequencing was done on a sample of tumor tissue. The receptors originated from a female donor with papillary thyroid cancer or a benign thyroid nodule (not recorded which). Some clones in this sample may be carry-over from other donors' samples. Each CDR3 is given without its conserved first and last residue. Fields, in order: V gene, clone size, J gene, CDR3 protein. Clone size, where shown, is once, few, many, or a class for clones that have expanded.

v_call: TRBV11-1
clone_size: -
j_call: TRBJ2-3
cdr3_aa: ASSLARSSAYTQY

v_call: TRBV28
clone_size: -
j_call: TRBJ1-1
cdr3_aa: AGSPRQGGEDTEAF

v_call: TRBV4-1
clone_size: -
j_call: TRBJ1-5
cdr3_aa: ASSQGFNQPQH

v_call: TRBV4-1
clone_size: many
j_call: TRBJ2-3
cdr3_aa: ASSQDPGGSTDTQY

v_call: TRBV7-9
clone_size: many
j_call: TRBJ1-5
cdr3_aa: ASSGGQGPNQPQH

v_call: TRBV28
clone_size: -
j_call: TRBJ1-6
cdr3_aa: ASSLGRNSPLH

v_call: TRBV12-3/TRBV12-4
clone_size: many
j_call: TRBJ1-4
cdr3_aa: ASSLSKGSEKLF

v_call: TRBV6-5
clone_size: few
j_call: TRBJ2-3
cdr3_aa: ASEDSAGGSDTQY

v_call: TRBV6-2/TRBV6-3
clone_size: -
j_call: TRBJ1-5
cdr3_aa: ASSPEKNKPQH

v_call: TRBV6-1
clone_size: -
j_call: TRBJ2-7
cdr3_aa: ASSAGSSYEQY

v_call: TRBV28
clone_size: few
j_call: TRBJ1-1
cdr3_aa: ASSLLQLNTEAF

v_call: TRBV15
clone_size: -
j_call: TRBJ2-5
cdr3_aa: ATGELAGETQY

v_call: TRBV30
clone_size: many
j_call: TRBJ2-3
cdr3_aa: AWTIAGTSTDTQY

v_call: TRBV20-1
clone_size: -
j_call: TRBJ1-1
cdr3_aa: SAHGLYTEAF

v_call: TRBV20-1
clone_size: once
j_call: TRBJ1-3
cdr3_aa: SARTPVEGTGNTIY

v_call: TRBV30
clone_size: -
j_call: TRBJ2-7
cdr3_aa: AWGGLGLYEQY

v_call: TRBV6-2/TRBV6-3
clone_size: few
j_call: TRBJ2-7
cdr3_aa: ASSRGGEIYEQY